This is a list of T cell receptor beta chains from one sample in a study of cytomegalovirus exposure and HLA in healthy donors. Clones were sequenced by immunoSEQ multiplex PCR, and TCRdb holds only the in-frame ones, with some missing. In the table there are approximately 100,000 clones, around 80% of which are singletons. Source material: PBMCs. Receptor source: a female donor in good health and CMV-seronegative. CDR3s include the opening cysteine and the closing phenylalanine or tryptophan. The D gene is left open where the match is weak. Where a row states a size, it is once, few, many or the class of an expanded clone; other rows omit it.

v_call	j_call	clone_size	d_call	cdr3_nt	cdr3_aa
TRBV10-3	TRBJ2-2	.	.	TGTGCCATCAGTGACCCGGGTTACACCGGGGAGCTGTTTTTT	CAISDPGYTGELFF
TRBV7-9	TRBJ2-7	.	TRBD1	TGTGCCAGCAGCTCCCCCGGACAGGGCAACGAGCAGTACTTC	CASSSPGQGNEQYF
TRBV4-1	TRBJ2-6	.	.	TGCGCCAGCAGCCAAGACCCGGGTGGAGACTACTCTGGGGCCAACGTCCTGACTTTC	CASSQDPGGDYSGANVLTF
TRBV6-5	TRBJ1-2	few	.	TGTGCCAGCAGTACTGAGAACTATGGCTACACCTTC	CASSTENYGYTF
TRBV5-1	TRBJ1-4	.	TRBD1	TGCGCCAGCAGCCCACAGGGGGCAACTAATGAAAAACTGTTTTTT	CASSPQGATNEKLFF
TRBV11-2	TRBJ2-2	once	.	TGTGCCAGCAGCTTAGGCCCGGGCACCGGGGAGCTGTTTTTT	CASSLGPGTGELFF
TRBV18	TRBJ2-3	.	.	TGTGCCAGCTCACCTGAATCGGGTTTTGCGCAGTATTTT	CASSPESGFAQYF
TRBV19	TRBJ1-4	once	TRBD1	TGTGCCAGTAGTATAGGGACAGGGACGATTAATGAAAAACTGTTTTTT	CASSIGTGTINEKLFF
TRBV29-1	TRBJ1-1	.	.	TGCAGCGCCGCCCGGGGGGTAGACACTGAAGCTTTCTTT	CSAARGVDTEAFF
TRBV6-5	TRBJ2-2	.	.	TGTGCCAGCAGTTGGGGGGACAGTCTGTTCGGCGGGGAGCTGTTTTTT	CASSWGDSLFGGELFF
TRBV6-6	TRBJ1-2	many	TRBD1	TGTGCCAGCAGTTACTCCAACAGGGGGCTGGGCTATGGCTACACCTTC	CASSYSNRGLGYGYTF
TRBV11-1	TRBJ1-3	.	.	TGTGCCAGCAGCTTTTCGAACACCATATATTTT	CASSFSNTIYF
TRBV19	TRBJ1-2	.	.	TGTGCCAGTAGTATACTACAGGGAAATGGCTACACCTTC	CASSILQGNGYTF
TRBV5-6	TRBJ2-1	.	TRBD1	TGTGCCAGCAGCCCACAGGGGCCACATGAGCAGTTCTTC	CASSPQGPHEQFF
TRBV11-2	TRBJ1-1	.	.	TGTGCCAGCAGCCCCAAAGGCATTTCGGGAAACACTGAAGCTTTCTTT	CASSPKGISGNTEAFF
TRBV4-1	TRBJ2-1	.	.	TGCGCCAGCAGCCAAGTGTGGAGTGGAGAGCAGTTCTTC	CASSQVWSGEQFF
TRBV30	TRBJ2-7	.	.	TGTGCCTGGAAAACAGATTCCTACGAGCAGTACTTC	CAWKTDSYEQYF
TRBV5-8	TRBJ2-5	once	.	TGTGCCAGCAGCCTGTATCGGACCCAGTACTTC	CASSLYRTQYF
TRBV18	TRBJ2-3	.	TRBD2	TGTGCCAGCTCACCAATTCTTGCCGGGACTAGCGGGGGGGGAGATACGCAGTATTTT	CASSPILAGTSGGGDTQYF
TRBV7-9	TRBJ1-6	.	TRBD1	TGTGCCAGCAGCGATGACAGGGGGGCCGCTGGATCACCCCTCCACTTT	CASSDDRGAAGSPLHF
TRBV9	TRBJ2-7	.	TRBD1	TGTGCCAGCAGCGTAGGGACAGGGGAATACGAGCAGTACTTC	CASSVGTGEYEQYF
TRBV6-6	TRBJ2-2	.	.	TGTGCCAGCAGTTACCCTCCCGGGGAGCTGTTTTTT	CASSYPPGELFF
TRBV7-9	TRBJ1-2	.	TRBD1	TGTGCCAGCAGCACTAGCCCGGGACAGGGGGTAGAGGGTGGCTACACCTTC	CASSTSPGQGVEGGYTF
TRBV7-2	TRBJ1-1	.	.	TGTGCCAGCAGCCCCGGGACACACACTGAAGCTTTCTTT	CASSPGTHTEAFF
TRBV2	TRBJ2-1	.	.	TGTGCCAGCAGCCCAGTGACAGGACCCAGCTCTGAGCAGTTCTTC	CASSPVTGPSSEQFF
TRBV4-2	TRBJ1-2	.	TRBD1	TGTGCCAGCAGCCAACGACAGGGAAGCTACTATGGCTACACCTTC	CASSQRQGSYYGYTF
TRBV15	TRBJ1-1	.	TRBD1	TGTGCCACCAGCATAGGGGTAGACAGGGGCCTTGGGGCTTTCTTT	CATSIGVDRGLGAFF
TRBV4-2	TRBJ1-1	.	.	TGTGCCAGCAGCCAAGTTGAGTCGAACACTGAAGCTTTCTTT	CASSQVESNTEAFF
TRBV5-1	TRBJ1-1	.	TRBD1	TGCGCCAGCAGAATGACAGGGGGCGCGATAAGCACTGAAGCTTTCTTT	CASRMTGGAISTEAFF
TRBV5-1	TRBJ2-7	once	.	TGCGCCAGCAGCTTGGGAACCTACGAGCAGTACTTC	CASSLGTYEQYF
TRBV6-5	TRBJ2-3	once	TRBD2	TGTGCCAGTACAGGCGGGGGACCTAGCACAGATACGCAGTATTTT	CASTGGGPSTDTQYF
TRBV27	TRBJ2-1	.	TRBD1	TGTGCCAGCAGTTTCCCGACAGGGGGCGGTTTTGGTGAGCAGTTCTTC	CASSFPTGGGFGEQFF
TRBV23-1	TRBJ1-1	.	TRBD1	TGCGCCAGCAGTCAATCTTGGGGGGCAGGGGGCGCGAAAGACACTGAAGCTTTCTTT	CASSQSWGAGGAKDTEAFF
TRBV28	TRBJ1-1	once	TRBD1	TGTGCCAGTACAGGGGGTTTTCGCACTGAAGCTTTCTTT	CASTGGFRTEAFF
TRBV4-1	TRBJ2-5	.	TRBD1	TGCGCCAGCAGCCAAGAATCCCCGGGACAGCTCCAAGAGACCCAGTACTTC	CASSQESPGQLQETQYF
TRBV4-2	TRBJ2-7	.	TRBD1	TGTGCCAGCAGCCAAGGAGACAGGGACGGATCTTCCGAGCAGTACTTC	CASSQGDRDGSSEQYF
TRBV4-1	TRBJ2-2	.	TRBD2	TGCGCCAGCAGCCACGGACTAGCACCCGGGGAGCTGTTTTTT	CASSHGLAPGELFF
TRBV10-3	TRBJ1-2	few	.	TGTGCCATCAGTGGGGGGGAGGATGGCTACACCTTC	CAISGGEDGYTF
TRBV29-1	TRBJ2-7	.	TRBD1	TGCAGCGTCGGAGACAGGGGTGTACGTGAGCAGTACTTC	CSVGDRGVREQYF
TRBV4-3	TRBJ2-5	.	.	TGCGCCAGCAGCCAACGCAGGACAGCCCAAGAGACCCAGTACTTC	CASSQRRTAQETQYF
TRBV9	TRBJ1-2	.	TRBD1	TGTGCCAGCAGCCCTGGGACAGAGGACTATGGCTACACCTTC	CASSPGTEDYGYTF
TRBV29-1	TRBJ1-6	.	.	TGCAGCGTTGAAGATCTAGAGACAGCCAAACCCTCCTATAATTCACCCCTCCACTTT	CSVEDLETAKPSYNSPLHF
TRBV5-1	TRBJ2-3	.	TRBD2	TGCGCCAGCAGCTTGGCGGTAGCGGGGGTCTCAGATACGCAGTATTTT	CASSLAVAGVSDTQYF
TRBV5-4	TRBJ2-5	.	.	TGTGCCAGCAGCTTTACGCAGGGATCCCAAGAGACCCAGTACTTC	CASSFTQGSQETQYF
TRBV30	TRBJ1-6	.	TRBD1	TGTGCCTGGAGTCAGGGGGCCTATAATTCACCCCTCCACTTT	CAWSQGAYNSPLHF
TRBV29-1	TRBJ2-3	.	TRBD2	TGCAGCGTTAGACTAGCGGGGGGGCAATTAGATACGCAGTATTTT	CSVRLAGGQLDTQYF
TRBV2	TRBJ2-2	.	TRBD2	TGTGCCAGCAACACCGAATCAGCGGGGGGGCCGGGCACCGGGGAGCTGTTTTTT	CASNTESAGGPGTGELFF
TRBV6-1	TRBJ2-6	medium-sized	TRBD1	TGTGCCAGCAGTGAAACAGGGGGTGGGGCCAACGTCCTGACTTTC	CASSETGGGANVLTF
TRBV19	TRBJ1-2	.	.	TGTGCCAGTAGTATTATGCAGGGGTCAAATGGCTACACCTTC	CASSIMQGSNGYTF
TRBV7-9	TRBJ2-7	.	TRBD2	TGTTCCAGCAGTTTACCGGACCCGGGGGGGCTGGGCGAGCAGTACTTC	CSSSLPDPGGLGEQYF
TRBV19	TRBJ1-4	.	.	TGTGCCAGTAGTTCTAACGGACTAGAAAATGAAAAACTGTTTTTT	CASSSNGLENEKLFF
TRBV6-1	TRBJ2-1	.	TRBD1	TGTGCCAGCAGGCCCCAGGGGGACAATGAGCAGTTCTTC	CASRPQGDNEQFF
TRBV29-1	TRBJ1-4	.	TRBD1	TGCAGCGCCTCTCCCGGGACAGGGGTGGAAAAACTGTTTTTT	CSASPGTGVEKLFF
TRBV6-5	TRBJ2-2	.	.	TGTGCCAGCAGTTACGGGACTCCGAACACCGGGGAGCTGTTTTTT	CASSYGTPNTGELFF
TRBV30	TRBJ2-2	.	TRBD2	TGTGCCTGGACCCCCCCCCTAGCGGGGTCCGGGGAGCTGTTTTTT	CAWTPPLAGSGELFF
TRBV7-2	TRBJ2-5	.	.	TGTGCCAGCAGCTCTAGTGCTAGGGGGTGGGAGACCCAGTACTTC	CASSSSARGWETQYF
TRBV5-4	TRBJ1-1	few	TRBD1	TGTGCCAGCAGTGCTGGACAGGGGAGGACTGAAGCTTTCTTT	CASSAGQGRTEAFF
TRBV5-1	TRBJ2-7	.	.	TGCGCCAGCAGCTACCGAGCCGGTTCCTACGAGCAGTACTTC	CASSYRAGSYEQYF
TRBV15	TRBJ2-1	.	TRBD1	TGTGCCACCAGCAGAGATCCCACAGGGGGAGTCGATGAGCAGTTCTTC	CATSRDPTGGVDEQFF
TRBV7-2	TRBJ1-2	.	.	TGTGCCAGCAGCTTAGGAGGGGGGGATGGCTACACCTTC	CASSLGGGDGYTF